Listed here are 12 T cell receptor beta chains from one sample, sequenced in a study of OX40 agonist ivuxolimab in advanced cancers. Profiled with immunoSEQ multiplex PCR; TCRdb holds only in-frame clones, not every one. The sample lists tens of thousands of clones, roughly 85% occurring once. Specimen: CD4+ or CD8+ T cells sorted from blood, collected in a trial of the OX40 agonist ivuxolimab. All receptors come from an adult with an advanced solid tumor such as melanoma, head and neck, liver or kidney cancer.

The rearrangement joins TRBV7-2 to TRBJ1-2, with 7 nucleotides matching TRBD1. The germline gives CDR1 SGHTA, CDR2 FQGNSA. V was pared by 3 bases and J by 6 bases, with 7 bases of the junction left unmatched. The CDR3 spans 14 residues. The CDR3 reads CASSLGTDPDGYTF. In DNA, the CDR3 is TGTGCCAGCAGCTTGGGGACAGACCCGGATGGCTACACCTTC.

V is TRBV7-2 and J is TRBJ1-5, with D possibly matching TRBD1 (6 bases). CDR3 length equals 15 residues. V was cut by 4 bases and J by 4 bases, with 14 bases left in between. Looked up from germline, CDR1 is SGHTA and CDR2 is FQGNSA. The CDR3 loop reads CASSSQGTENQPQHF. CDR3 DNA: TGTGCCAGCAGCTCGCAGGGGACCGAGAATCAGCCCCAGCATTTT.

CDR3 loop: CASSGREAYNEQFF. CDR3 sequence (DNA): TGTGCCAGCAGCGGGCGGGAGGCCTACAATGAGCAGTTCTTC. V gene TRBV14 combines with J gene TRBJ2-1; 8 bases fit TRBD2. The CDR3 consists of 14 residues. The germline V gene encodes CDR1 SGHDN and CDR2 FVKESK. V was clipped by 5 bases and J by 2 bases; unmatched bases: 2.

V gene TRBV19 combines with J gene TRBJ2-7; D is unclear. Germline V CDR1 and CDR2: LNHDA, SQIVND (reference sequence). The CDR3 is made up of 11 amino acids. V lost 5 bases and J lost 5, with 7 bases in between. The CDR3 DNA reads as TGTGCCAGTAGTGAACAAAACGAGCAGTACTTC. Translating gives CASSEQNEQYF.

This chain joins TRBV10-2 and TRBJ1-3; D not certain. Trimming left V 2 bases short and J 2 bases short, with 7 bases between. Germline V gives CDR1 WSHSY, CDR2 SAAADI. The CDR3 runs 14 residues. CDR3 bases: TGCGCCAGCAGTGAGGCTGGGGCTGGAAACACCATATATTTT. It specifies CASSEAGAGNTIYF.

This chain links TRBV5-1 with TRBJ2-1; TRBD2 agrees at 13 bases. V lost 2 bases to trimming and J lost 8 bases; unmatched junction nucleotides: 7. The CDR3 consists of 16 residues. Germline V gene sequence: CDR1 SGHRS, CDR2 YFSETQ. CDR3: CASSLLAGGPGDEQFF. The CDR3 region has the DNA TGCGCCAGCAGCTTACTAGCGGGAGGGCCGGGGGATGAGCAGTTCTTC.

V gene TRBV30 combines with J gene TRBJ1-4; possible D gene TRBD1, 5 bases. Per the germline V gene, CDR1 is GTSNPN and CDR2 is SVGIG (reference sequence). The CDR3 is 12 residues long. V was cut by 2 bases and J by 13 bases, with 14 bases left in between. The CDR3, as DNA: TGTGCCTGGAGTCCTCCAGGGTATAGACTGTTTTTT. Translating gives CAWSPPGYRLFF.

The chain has TRBV16 and TRBJ2-7, with D possibly TRBD2 on 6 matching bases. There are 18 residues in the CDR3. The germline V gene encodes CDR1 KGHSY and CDR2 FQNENV. The V and J ends lost 2 bases and 0 bases respectively, with 20 bases between them. The CDR3 sequence is CASSQPPGDLTSSYEQYF. The CDR3 DNA reads TGTGCCAGCAGCCAACCGCCTGGGGACTTAACGAGCTCCTACGAGCAGTACTTC.

The chain employs TRBV15 and TRBJ2-7; 7 nucleotides line up with TRBD1. V trimming: 1 base; J trimming: 2 bases; junction bases outside the gene matches: 5. The CDR3 totals 15 residues. In germline, CDR1 is LNHNV, CDR2 YYDKDF (reference sequence). CDR3 bases: TGTGCCACCAGCAGAGGGGCCGGGACAGCCTACGAGCAGTACTTC. It codes for CATSRGAGTAYEQYF.

The J gene is TRBJ2-5, the V gene TRBV9; D may match TRBD1 or TRBD2 (5 bases each). The germline V and J ends were trimmed by 0 bases and 3 bases, with 9 bases remaining between them. Germline-derived CDR1 and CDR2 are SGDLS and YYNGEE. The CDR3 totals 14 residues. CDR3 sequence reads: CASSVARGEETQYF. For the CDR3, the DNA is TGTGCCAGCAGCGTAGCACGGGGCGAAGAGACCCAGTACTTC.

This clone was seen a handful of times. The chain is built from TRBV30 and TRBJ1-5; D unclear. The V end lost 2 bases, the J end lost 0 bases, and 11 bases lay between the germline ends. In germline, CDR1 is GTSNPN, CDR2 SVGIG (reference sequence). The CDR3 totals 15 residues. In DNA form, the CDR3 reads TGTGCCTGGAGTATCCCAGGCGATAGCAATCAGCCCCAGCATTTT. Its protein product is CAWSIPGDSNQPQHF. The entire variable domain, with the rest obtained from reference TRBV30 and TRBJ1-5, is as follows: SQTIHQWPATLVQPVGSPLSLECTVEGTSNPNLYWYRQAAGRGLQLLFYSVGIGQISSEVPQNLSASRPQDRQFILSSKKLLLSDSGFYLCAWSIPGDSNQPQHFGDGTRLSIL.

This chain connects TRBV7-6 to TRBJ2-5; D unresolved. CDR3 size: 12 residues. With 2 bases removed from V and 6 bases from J, the gap between germline ends came to 7 bases. The V gene's germline CDR1 is SGHVS and CDR2 FNYEAQ. The chain's CDR3 is CASSLISKTQYF. CDR3 bases: TGTGCCAGCAGCTTAATCTCTAAGACCCAGTACTTC.